The 17 T cell receptor beta chains below were found in one sample sequenced in a study of T cell responses to AZD1222 COVID-19 vaccine. Assay: immunoSEQ multiplex PCR; the TCRdb copy retains only in-frame clones and omits some. The sample has about 110,000 clones, around 87% seen once; the top ten hold about 4.6%. The sequences come from peripheral blood, collected 28 days after the second AZD1222 dose. These receptors were taken from an adult who received the AZD1222 COVID-19 vaccine.

Details on this clone: The conserved final phenylalanine or tryptophan is absent from the CDR3, which likely points to a read error. The limits of the CDR3 on the DNA are not certain, so only TCRdb's listed CDR3 is given. The chain employs TRBV6-6 and TRBJ1-2; the tabulated D call, TRBD1, remains unverified against the DNA. The CDR3 length is 12 residues, termini included. Germline loops: CDR1 MNHNY, CDR2 SVGAGI (reference sequence). The CDR3 sequence: CASSYTTGTGMI.

DNA for the CDR3: TGTGCCAGCAGCTTAAATGTGCCCAGGGGCGCGGGCTACACCTTC. Translating it yields CASSLNVPRGAGYTF. This chain uses TRBV7-2 with TRBJ1-2, with D possibly being TRBD1 (6 bases). Trimming removed 2 bases at V and 8 bases at J, with 18 bases between. This CDR3 spans 15 amino acids. CDR1 is SGHTA and CDR2 is FQGNSA in the germline V gene.

CDR3 DNA sequence: TGTGCCAGCAGTTCGCATTACGAGCAGTACTTC. This codes for CASSSHYEQYF. J is TRBJ2-7 and V is TRBV6-2 or TRBV6-3; D remains ambiguous. The CDR3 consists of 11 residues. Germline lookup yields CDR1 MNHEY and CDR2 SVGEGT. Trimming shortened V by 4 bases and J by 4 bases, and 5 bases separated the two germline ends.

This chain links TRBV3-1 (or the pseudogene TRBV3-2) with TRBJ1-2; D remains ambiguous. Germline V gene data show CDR1 as LGHDT and CDR2 as YNNKEL (reference sequence). The CDR3 loop spans 13 amino acids. Trimming removed 7 bases from V and 4 bases from J, with 13 bases in between. The DNA of the CDR3 is TGTGCCAGCAACCCGAACGAAGGCTATGGCTACACCTTC. Encoded protein: CASNPNEGYGYTF.

The gene calls are TRBV6-2 or TRBV6-3 and TRBJ2-1; D unresolved. CDR3 length equals 12 residues. Germline loops: CDR1 MNHEY, CDR2 SVGEGT. Deletions cut 2 bases from V and 11 bases from J, with 10 bases between. Written as DNA, the CDR3 is TGTGCCAGCAGTTACGGTGACACGCAGCAGTTCTTC. Amino acids: CASSYGDTQQFF.

This clone was seen a single time. The chain uses TRBV2 and TRBJ1-2; weak D call: TRBD1 (5 bases). CDR1 and CDR2 from the germline V gene are SNHLY and FYNNEI. There are 14 residues in the CDR3. Trimming removed 2 bases at V and 7 bases at J, with 14 bases between. As DNA, the CDR3 is TGTGCCAGCAGTGAAAGGTCCGGAGGGGCTGGCTACACCTTC. Its protein product is CASSERSGGAGYTF.

The chain employs TRBV7-8 and TRBJ2-7; either TRBD1 or TRBD2 may supply D (5 bases each). The CDR3 runs 16 residues. Germline V gives CDR1 SGHVS, CDR2 FQNEAQ. V dropped 5 bases and J dropped 6 bases, with 23 bases sitting between them. CDR3 residues: CASSHAIRDGFLEQYF. The CDR3 region has the DNA TGTGCCAGCAGCCACGCGATCAGGGACGGTTTTCTCGAGCAGTACTTC.

The chain employs TRBV4-2 and TRBJ2-1; tentative D call: TRBD2 (6 bases). Trimming took 0 bases from V and 0 from J, leaving 15 bases between them. The CDR3 extends over 18 amino acids. Germline loops: CDR1 LGHNA, CDR2 YNFKEQ. CDR3 sequence: CASSQDKASVSSYNEQFF. The DNA of the CDR3 is TGTGCCAGCAGCCAAGATAAGGCTAGCGTAAGCTCCTACAATGAGCAGTTCTTC.

The chain uses TRBV30 and TRBJ1-2; D is uncertain. Germline loops: CDR1 GTSNPN, CDR2 SVGIG (reference sequence). The ends were cut back, 5 bases at V and 1 base at J, with 8 bases in the middle. The CDR3 totals 12 residues. CDR3: CAWEGNNYGYTF. The CDR3 coding sequence is TGTGCCTGGGAGGGAAATAACTATGGCTACACCTTC.

The J gene is TRBJ1-3, the V gene TRBV7-3, with a weak D call TRBD1 (6 bases). Per germline, CDR1 SGHTA and CDR2 FQGTGA. The CDR3 has 15 amino acids. The ends were cut back, 5 bases at V and 2 bases at J, with 13 bases in the middle. The CDR3 sequence is CASSNPTGTGNTIYF. The CDR3 region has the DNA TGTGCCAGCAGCAATCCAACAGGGACTGGAAACACCATATATTTT.

The rearrangement links TRBV9 to TRBJ1-1; 7 nucleotides agree with TRBD1. The germline CDR1 and CDR2 sequences are SGDLS and YYNGEE. The CDR3 sequence is 12 residues long. Unmatched junction bases numbered 5, after V lost 3 bases and J lost 9 bases. The CDR3 here is CASSAGGAQAFF. DNA for the CDR3: TGTGCCAGCAGCGCAGGGGGAGCCCAAGCTTTCTTT.

V and J are TRBV4-2 and TRBJ2-2; D is perhaps TRBD2 (6 bases). The CDR3 spans 15 residues. Germline V gives CDR1 LGHNA, CDR2 YNFKEQ. Between the trimmed V and J ends, which lost 5 bases and 1 base, there was a span of 11 bases. The CDR3 loop is CASSYRLGNTGELFF. CDR3 DNA: TGTGCCAGCAGCTACCGACTAGGGAACACCGGGGAGCTGTTTTTT.

The sample holds one count of this clone. The chain carries TRBV21-1 and TRBJ2-1. TRBV21-1 is reported as a pseudogene. The length of the CDR3 is 12 residues. In DNA, the CDR3 is TGTGCCAGCAGCAAAGGAACCAATGAGCAGTTCTTC. Protein sequence: CASSKGTNEQFF.

This chain connects TRBV20-1 to TRBJ2-1; D not certain. Trimming pared 3 bases from V and 8 bases from J, leaving 8 bases between. The CDR3 sequence is 11 residues long. Per the germline V gene, CDR1 is DFQATT and CDR2 is SNEGSKA (reference sequence). The CDR3 here is CSARVADEQFF. CDR3 DNA: TGCAGTGCTAGGGTCGCAGATGAGCAGTTCTTC.

The chain combines TRBV6-1 with TRBJ2-7, with D maybe TRBD1 (5 bases). Germline V gene sequence: CDR1 MNHNS, CDR2 SASEGT. V lost 0 bases to trimming and J lost 7 bases, with 13 bases between them. The CDR3 contains 14 residues. This CDR3 reads CASSEALKGREQYF. The CDR3 nucleotides are TGTGCCAGCAGTGAAGCGCTTAAGGGGCGGGAGCAGTACTTC.

The rearrangement links TRBV11-2 to TRBJ1-1, with D perhaps TRBD1 (6 bases). CDR3 length: 15 residues. With 5 bases removed from V and 7 bases from J, the gap between germline ends came to 20 bases. Germline-derived CDR1 and CDR2 are SGHAT and FQNNGV. The CDR3 is CASSPGEGRTFEAFF. CDR3 DNA: TGTGCCAGCAGCCCAGGGGAGGGACGGACCTTTGAAGCTTTCTTT. Looking up the rest from reference TRBV11-2 and TRBJ1-1 gives the full variable domain: EAGVAQSPRYKIIEKRQSVAFWCNPISGHATLYWYQQILGQGPKLLIQFQNNGVVDDSQLPKDRFSAERLKGVDSTLKIQPAKLEDSAVYLCASSPGEGRTFEAFFGQGTRLTVV.

This clone has only one observation. V usage is TRBV5-1 and J usage is TRBJ2-3; D is uncertain. V lost 0 bases to trimming and J lost 0 bases, with 5 bases between them. The CDR3 sequence is 14 residues long. Germline V gene lookup returns CDR1 SGHRS and CDR2 YFSETQ. CDR3 residues: CASSLGTSTDTQYF. CDR3 DNA: TGCGCCAGCAGCTTGGGTACTAGCACAGATACGCAGTATTTT. The entire variable domain, with the rest obtained from reference TRBV5-1 and TRBJ2-3, is as follows: KAGVTQTPRYLIKTRGQQVTLSCSPISGHRSVSWYQQTPGQGLQFLFEYFSETQRNKGNFPGRFSGRQFSNSRSEMNVSTLELGDSALYLCASSLGTSTDTQYFGPGTRLTVL.